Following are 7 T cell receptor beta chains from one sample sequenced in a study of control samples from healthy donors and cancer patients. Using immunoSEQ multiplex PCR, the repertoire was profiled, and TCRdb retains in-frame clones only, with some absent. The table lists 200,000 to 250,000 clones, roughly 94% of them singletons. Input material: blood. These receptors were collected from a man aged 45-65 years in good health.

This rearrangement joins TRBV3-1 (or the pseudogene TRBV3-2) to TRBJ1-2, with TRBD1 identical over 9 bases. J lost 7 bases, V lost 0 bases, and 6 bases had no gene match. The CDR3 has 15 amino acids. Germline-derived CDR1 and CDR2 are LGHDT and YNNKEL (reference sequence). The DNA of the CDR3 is TGTGCCAGCAGCCAAGAGGGGACAGGGTATTCTGGCTACACCTTC. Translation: CASSQEGTGYSGYTF.

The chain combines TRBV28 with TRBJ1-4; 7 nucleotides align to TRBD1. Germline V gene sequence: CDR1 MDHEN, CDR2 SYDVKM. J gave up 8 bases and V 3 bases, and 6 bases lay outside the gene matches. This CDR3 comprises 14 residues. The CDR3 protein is CASSLAGGNEKLFF. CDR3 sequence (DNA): TGTGCCAGCAGTTTGGCAGGGGGGAACGAAAAACTGTTTTTT. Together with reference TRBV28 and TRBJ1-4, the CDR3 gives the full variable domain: DVKVTQSSRYLVKRTGEKVFLECVQDMDHENMFWYRQDPGLGLRLIYFSYDVKMKEKGDIPEGYSVSREKKERFSLILESASTNQTSMYLCASSLAGGNEKLFFGSGTQLSVL.

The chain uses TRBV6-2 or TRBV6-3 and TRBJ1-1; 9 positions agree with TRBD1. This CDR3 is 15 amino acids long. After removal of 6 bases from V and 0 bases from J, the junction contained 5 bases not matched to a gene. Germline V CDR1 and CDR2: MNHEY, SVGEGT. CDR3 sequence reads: CASSNGQGMNTEAFF. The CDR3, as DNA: TGTGCCAGCAGCAACGGACAGGGGATGAACACTGAAGCTTTCTTT.

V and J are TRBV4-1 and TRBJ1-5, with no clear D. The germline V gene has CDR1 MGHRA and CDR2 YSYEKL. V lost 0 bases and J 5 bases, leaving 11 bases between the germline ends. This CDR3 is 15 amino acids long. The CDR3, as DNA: TGCGCCAGCAGCCAAGATCATAGGGAGGATCAGCCCCAGCATTTT. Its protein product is CASSQDHREDQPQHF.

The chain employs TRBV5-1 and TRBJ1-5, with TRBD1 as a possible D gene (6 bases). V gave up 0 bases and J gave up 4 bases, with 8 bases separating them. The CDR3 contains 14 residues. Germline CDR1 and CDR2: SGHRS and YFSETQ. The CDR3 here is CASSLADRNQPQHF. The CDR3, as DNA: TGCGCCAGCAGCTTGGCGGACAGAAATCAGCCCCAGCATTTT.

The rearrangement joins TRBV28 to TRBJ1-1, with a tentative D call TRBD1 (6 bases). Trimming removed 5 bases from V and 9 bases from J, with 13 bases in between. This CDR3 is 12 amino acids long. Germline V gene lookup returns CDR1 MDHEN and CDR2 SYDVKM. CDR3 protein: CASSPPGQKAFF. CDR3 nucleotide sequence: TGTGCCAGCAGTCCCCCAGGACAGAAAGCTTTCTTT. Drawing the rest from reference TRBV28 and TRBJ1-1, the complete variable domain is DVKVTQSSRYLVKRTGEKVFLECVQDMDHENMFWYRQDPGLGLRLIYFSYDVKMKEKGDIPEGYSVSREKKERFSLILESASTNQTSMYLCASSPPGQKAFFGQGTRLTVV.

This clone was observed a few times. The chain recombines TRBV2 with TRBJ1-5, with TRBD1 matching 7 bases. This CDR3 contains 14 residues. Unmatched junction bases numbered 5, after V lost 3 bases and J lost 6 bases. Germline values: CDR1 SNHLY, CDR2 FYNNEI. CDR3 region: CASSDQGEGQPQHF. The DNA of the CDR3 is TGTGCCAGCAGTGATCAGGGGGAAGGTCAGCCCCAGCATTTT.